The 28 T cell receptor beta chains in this list originate from one sample, sequenced in a study of post-analysis software for immune sequencing data. Unique molecular identifiers had been added to the TCR beta cDNA libraries. TCRdb reanalysed the PCR reads using MiXCR and keeps one entry per CDR3 protein. This repertoire shows 820,000 or so distinct CDR3 sequences, roughly half found once; its top ten account for approximately 4.2%. Study-wide results and caveats: In patients, TRBV5-6, TRBV5-1 and TRBV20-1 belonged to five or six TRBV segments found more frequently than in controls.

The antigens of these receptors remain unknown. What was sequenced was blood. Receptor source: a girl aged 10-17 years with multiple sclerosis.

This clonotype was seen more than once but under ten times. The V and J genes are TRBV2 and TRBJ1-4; TRBD1 agrees at 9 bases. CDR1 and CDR2 from the germline V gene are SNHLY and FYNNEI. The CDR3 is 14 amino acids. V trimming: 8 bases; J trimming: 4 bases; junction bases outside the gene matches: 5. CDR3 nucleotide sequence: TGTGCCAGCGGGACAGGGTTTAATAATGAAAAACTGTTTTTT. Encoded protein: CASGTGFNNEKLFF.

The sample holds a few counts of this clonotype. The chain is built from TRBV7-7 and TRBJ2-1, with 9 bases lining up with TRBD2. Trimming cost V 1 base and J 6 bases; bases outside gene matches: 10. Germline V lookup: CDR1 SSHAT, CDR2 FNYEAQ (reference sequence). CDR3 size: 17 residues. The chain's CDR3 is CASSLGVGGGAGNEQFF. The CDR3 DNA is TGTGCCAGCAGCTTAGGTGTCGGCGGGGGGGCCGGCAATGAGCAGTTCTTC.

This clonotype was recorded a few times. The gene calls are TRBV29-1 and TRBJ1-1; the match to TRBD1 covers 7 bases. This CDR3 contains 13 residues. V shed 5 bases, J shed 0 bases, and the junction held 3 bases outside the gene matches. Germline V CDR1 and CDR2: SQVTM, ANQGSEA. CDR3 amino acids: CSVQGVLNTEAFF. In DNA form, the CDR3 reads TGCAGCGTTCAGGGGGTACTGAACACTGAAGCTTTCTTT.

V is TRBV27 and J is TRBJ1-2, with D tentatively TRBD1 (5 bases). Germline CDR1 is MNHEY and CDR2 is SMNVEV (reference sequence). The CDR3 sequence is 14 residues long. V lost 6 bases and J lost 7, with 18 bases in between. The CDR3 sequence is CASSKQLGRRGYTF. CDR3 sequence (DNA): TGTGCCAGCAGCAAGCAGCTGGGACGGCGTGGCTACACCTTC.

This clonotype was counted ten times or more. The CDR3 DNA reads TGTGCCAGCAGTCAGGGGTCCTACGAGCAGTACTTC. The encoded protein is CASSQGSYEQYF. V usage is TRBV3-1 and J usage is TRBJ2-7, with a possible D match to TRBD1 (6 bases). Germline CDR1 reads LGHDT; CDR2 reads YNNKEL (reference sequence). V was pared by 6 bases and J by 1 base, with 7 bases between. The CDR3 has 12 residues.

The V and J genes are TRBV29-1 and TRBJ2-1; either TRBD1 or TRBD2 may fit D (6 bases each). CDR3 length: 13 residues. V dropped 3 bases and J dropped 7 bases, with 13 bases sitting between them. From germline, CDR1 is SQVTM and CDR2 ANQGSEA. The CDR3 sequence is CSVDKGGRNEQFF. The CDR3 DNA is TGCAGCGTTGATAAGGGGGGCCGGAATGAGCAGTTCTTC.

The rearrangement uses TRBV5-1 and TRBJ2-7, with 8 bases lining up with TRBD2. From germline, CDR1 is SGHRS and CDR2 YFSETQ. Unmatched junction bases numbered 18, after V lost 4 bases and J lost 0 bases. The CDR3 totals 19 residues. CDR3 in DNA: TGCGCCAGCAGCATTTTTCCGGTCAGCGGGGGCCCTAACTCCTACGAGCAGTACTTC. Protein sequence: CASSIFPVSGGPNSYEQYF.

This chain links TRBV20-1 with TRBJ2-5, with 9 bases fitting TRBD2. Germline loops: CDR1 DFQATT, CDR2 SNEGSKA (reference sequence). This CDR3 is built from 16 residues. Trimming cost V 0 bases and J 5 bases; bases outside gene matches: 10. The CDR3 DNA reads TGCAGTGCTAGAGATCCGGGCGGGGGGGCAATGGAGACCCAGTACTTC. Protein product: CSARDPGGGAMETQYF.

The gene calls are TRBV9 and TRBJ2-7; D is unclear. V shed 0 bases and J shed 12 bases, with 16 bases lying between them. This CDR3 spans 13 amino acids. CDR1 and CDR2 from the germline V gene are SGDLS and YYNGEE. The CDR3 is CASSVGLDETRYF. CDR3 DNA sequence: TGTGCCAGCAGCGTAGGTCTAGATGAGACCCGGTACTTC.

The J gene is TRBJ2-5, the V gene TRBV29-1; weak D call: TRBD2 (6 bases). V lost 3 bases and J lost 9, with 11 bases in between. This CDR3 contains 11 residues. Germline V gene lookup returns CDR1 SQVTM and CDR2 ANQGSEA. CDR3 protein: CSVDAREAQYF. The CDR3 region has the DNA TGCAGCGTTGACGCGAGGGAGGCCCAGTACTTC.

A remark on this clonotype: The junction does not match germline at one end; this may be a read error. V usage is TRBV7-6 and J usage is TRBJ2-3; 9 nucleotides align to TRBD2. CDR1 and CDR2 (germline): SGHVS, FNYEAQ. The length of the CDR3 is 17 residues. CDR3 bases: TGTGCCAGCAGCTTAGCGGTGGCTAGCGGGGAGTCAGATGCGCAGTATTTT. The encoded protein is CASSLAVASGESDAQYF.

This chain joins TRBV6-5 and TRBJ2-7; D is unclear. The V gene's germline CDR1 is MNHEY and CDR2 SVGAGI. This CDR3 is 11 amino acids long. The V end was cut by 8 bases, the J end by 3 bases, with 8 bases between. The CDR3 region is CASQRLYEQYF. The CDR3 DNA follows: TGTGCCAGCCAAAGACTCTACGAGCAGTACTTC.

In this sample, this clonotype turned up a few times. V usage is TRBV6-6 and J usage is TRBJ2-7, with D perhaps being TRBD1 or TRBD2 (5 bases each). Trimming cost V 5 bases and J 5 bases, with 19 bases left between them. The CDR3 is 15 residues long. From germline, CDR1 is MNHNY and CDR2 SVGAGI (reference sequence). DNA of the CDR3: TGTGCCAGCAGTCCAGGGACCCTCTTAGCCCACGAGCAGTACTTC. Its protein product is CASSPGTLLAHEQYF.

This clonotype has only a few counts. This chain connects TRBV15 to TRBJ2-7; the D gene is possibly TRBD1 (6 bases). The CDR3 spans 14 residues. V was clipped by 4 bases and J by 3 bases, with 13 bases between them. In germline, CDR1 is LNHNV, CDR2 YYDKDF (reference sequence). The CDR3 sequence: CATSTGTLNYEQYF. CDR3 sequence (DNA): TGTGCCACCAGCACCGGGACACTTAACTACGAGCAGTACTTC.

The chain combines TRBV4-1 with TRBJ2-5; TRBD1 matches 9 bases. Germline V CDR1 and CDR2: MGHRA, YSYEKL. This CDR3 is built from 17 residues. With 6 bases clipped from V and 5 bases from J, the junction kept 16 bases outside the gene matches. The CDR3 DNA reads TGCGCCAGCAGTCTGGAGGAGAACACAGGGGGCTGGGAGACCCAGTACTTC. Amino acids: CASSLEENTGGWETQYF.

The V gene is TRBV7-6, the J gene TRBJ2-3; D is unresolved. The CDR3 totals 13 residues. Per the germline V gene, CDR1 is SGHVS and CDR2 is FNYEAQ. Trimming stripped 5 bases from V and 5 bases from J, with 11 bases between. The CDR3 sequence is CASSTDVQDTQYF. CDR3 coding DNA: TGTGCCAGCAGCACCGACGTTCAAGATACGCAGTATTTT.

This clonotype was observed a few times. V usage is TRBV10-3 and J usage is TRBJ2-3; 8 bases are a match to TRBD2. The J segment lost 1 base and the V segment lost 5 bases, leaving 5 bases of the junction unmatched. Germline CDR1 and CDR2: ENHRY and SYGVKD. This CDR3 is 15 amino acids long. CDR3 sequence reads: CAISRLTSGTDTQYF. Written as DNA, the CDR3 is TGTGCCATCAGTAGGTTGACTAGCGGCACAGATACGCAGTATTTT.

The V gene is TRBV7-2, the J gene TRBJ2-5, with D perhaps assigned TRBD1 or TRBD2 (5 bases each). The CDR3 is made up of 12 amino acids. Per germline, CDR1 SGHTA and CDR2 FQGNSA. V lost 6 bases and J lost 7, with 12 bases in between. The CDR3 sequence: CTSSVGVWTQYF. Here the CDR3 DNA reads TGTACCAGCAGTGTGGGGGTGTGGACCCAGTACTTC.

This clonotype has a handful of counts. The genes are TRBV20-1 and TRBJ2-1; D uncertain. CDR1 is DFQATT and CDR2 is SNEGSKA in the germline V gene (reference sequence). The CDR3 consists of 11 residues. V was shortened by 1 base and J by 6 bases, with 4 bases between the two germline ends. The CDR3 nucleotides read TGCAGTGCTAGAGGGCTCAATGAGCAGTTCTTC. Amino acid sequence: CSARGLNEQFF.

This clonotype was counted a few times. V and J are TRBV28 and TRBJ1-5, with D perhaps TRBD1 (5 bases). V was clipped by 5 bases and J by 7 bases, with 18 bases between them. The CDR3 loop spans 15 amino acids. Germline CDR1 MDHEN, CDR2 SYDVKM. CDR3 residues: CASSPQVGEGQPQHF. CDR3 nucleotides: TGTGCCAGCAGTCCTCAGGTGGGGGAGGGGCAGCCCCAGCATTTT.

The rearrangement joins TRBV10-3 to TRBJ1-2; D is uncertain. The CDR3 spans 15 residues. Germline V gene lookup returns CDR1 ENHRY and CDR2 SYGVKD. Trimming removed 8 bases from V and 2 bases from J, with 18 bases in between. CDR3 in DNA: TGTGCCATCGGGAGGAGCCGGGAAGACAACTATGGCTACACCTTC. It codes for CAIGRSREDNYGYTF.

The rearrangement joins TRBV11-2 to TRBJ2-3; D might be TRBD2 (6 bases). Germline V gene data show CDR1 as SGHAT and CDR2 as FQNNGV. V gave up 4 bases and J gave up 0 bases, with 14 bases separating them. The CDR3 is 16 residues long. Here the CDR3 reads CASSSRTNPSTDTQYF. CDR3 bases: TGTGCCAGCAGCTCCCGGACTAACCCTAGCACAGATACGCAGTATTTT.

V is TRBV7-8 and J is TRBJ2-1; D may be TRBD2 (5 bases). The CDR3 is 14 residues long. Germline V lookup: CDR1 SGHVS, CDR2 FQNEAQ. The V end lost 1 base, the J end lost 5 bases, and 9 bases lay between the germline ends. Here the CDR3 reads CASSLGTRDNEQFF. In DNA, the CDR3 is TGTGCCAGCAGCTTAGGCACTAGGGACAATGAGCAGTTCTTC. The full variable domain, rest sourced from reference TRBV7-8 and TRBJ2-1, is GAGVSQSPRYKVAKRGQDVALRCDPISGHVSLFWYQQALGQGPEFLTYFQNEAQLDKSGLPSDRFFAERPEGSVSTLKIQRTQQEDSAVYLCASSLGTRDNEQFFGPGTRLTVL.

This clonotype was seen a handful of times. The rearrangement links TRBV6-5 to TRBJ2-7, with 10 bases matching TRBD2. This CDR3 comprises 17 residues. Trimming at V came to 4 bases and at J to 3 bases, leaving 12 bases not matched to a gene. Per germline, CDR1 MNHEY and CDR2 SVGAGI. The chain's CDR3 is CASSSTSRLAGVYEQYF. CDR3 DNA: TGTGCCAGCAGTTCCACCTCCCGGCTAGCGGGAGTCTACGAGCAGTACTTC.

As DNA, the CDR3 is TGTGCCAGCAGAGATAGCAGGGCGGGTGAGCAGTTCTTC. Translated, it gives CASRDSRAGEQFF. V and J are TRBV6-4 and TRBJ2-7, with D perhaps being TRBD1 or TRBD2 (5 bases each). The J call may be wrong; the DNA end is better matched by TRBJ2-1. The CDR3 sequence is 13 residues long. Germline CDR1 MRHNA, CDR2 SNTAGT.

The gene calls are TRBV9 and TRBJ2-3; unclear D gene. This CDR3 comprises 12 residues. Trimming left V 2 bases short and J 9 bases short, with 10 bases between. Germline V CDR1 and CDR2: SGDLS, YYNGEE. CDR3 in DNA: TGTGCCAGCAGCGTGACGGACGTAACGCAGTATTTT. Protein product: CASSVTDVTQYF. Looking up the rest from reference TRBV9 and TRBJ2-3 gives the full variable domain: DSGVTQTPKHLITATGQRVTLRCSPRSGDLSVYWYQQSLDQGLQFLIQYYNGEERAKGNILERFSAQQFPDLHSELNLSSLELGDSALYFCASSVTDVTQYFGPGTRLTVL.

The chain combines TRBV20-1 with TRBJ2-1; 9 bases match TRBD1. The trim removed 8 bases at V and 2 bases at J, leaving 10 bases unmatched. The V gene's germline CDR1 is DFQATT and CDR2 SNEGSKA (reference sequence). This CDR3 comprises 15 residues. DNA of the CDR3: TGCAGTCCGTACAAGGGGACAGGGACCTACAATGAGCAGTTCTTC. It yields the protein CSPYKGTGTYNEQFF.

The rearrangement uses TRBV7-3 and TRBJ2-1; D possibly matches TRBD1 or TRBD2 (5 bases each). Germline lookup yields CDR1 SGHTA and CDR2 FQGTGA. The CDR3 runs to 13 residues. V gave up 5 bases and J gave up 7 bases, with 12 bases separating them. CDR3 protein: CASSRGVANEQFF. Here the CDR3 DNA reads TGTGCCAGCAGCCGAGGGGTAGCGAATGAGCAGTTCTTC.